Sequencing of this T cell receptor (beta chain) was carried out in a study of chronic HIV infection and antiretroviral therapy. Germline values: CDR1 MGHRA, CDR2 YSYEKL. V lost 0 bases and J lost 7; bases outside the gene matches: 10. The CDR3 has 17 residues. TCRdb reprocessed the 5' RACE reads via MiXCR and lists one record per CDR3 protein. The top ten clones hold over 2.5% of a sample with 45,000 to 60,000 distinct CDR3 sequences, over 15% of them seen once. This TCR derives from an adult who had HIV and had not received antiretroviral therapy, or was an uninfected healthy control (not recorded which). V and J are TRBV4-1 and TRBJ2-1; 9 bases align to TRBD2. Input material: peripheral blood. This CDR3 reads CASSQDHGASGKNEQFF. The CDR3, as DNA: TGCGCCAGCAGCCAAGATCACGGGGCTAGCGGGAAGAATGAGCAGTTCTTC.